The subject of this entry is one T cell receptor (beta chain). Its antigen remains unidentified. The sample holds no much larger clone one base away, and base qualities are not on file. The immunoSEQ Assay was used to sequence TCRbeta CDR3 regions. After extraction, genomic DNA underwent amplification by bias-controlled multiplex PCR, followed by high-throughput sequencing. The authors' analysis ran thus. To quantify the absolute abundance of each unique TCRbeta CDR3 region, sequences were collapsed and filtered. T cell fraction was estimated by normalizing TCRbeta template counts to usable DNA, with usable DNA measured through amplification of reference genes found in all nucleated cells. Repertoire TCRs were annotated as SARS-CoV-2-specific by exact matching of V gene, CDR3 amino acid sequence and J gene to a known reactive TCR set. The reference SARS-CoV-2 TCR set was obtained from MIRA and was filtered for enrichment in COVID-19-positive ImmuneCODE repertoires, whereby public or cross-reactive TCRs were removed. Using the MIRA antigens, annotated TCRs were further analysed by specific ORF or by position within an ORF. Depth was the summed frequency of annotated unique rearrangements, while breadth was defined as annotated unique rearrangements over total unique productive rearrangements. Two-sided Wilcoxon rank-sum tests were used to compare TCR breadth between groups. Entries here come from immuneACCESS through TCRdb and include only in-frame sequences with V and J called. Some clones fail to appear in such tables; in the studies checked, an unresolved V gene covers under half of the shortfall, and the cause of the remainder is unknown. V and J calls and clone size come straight from that table; D and trimming were deduced from the DNA. Counted in this sample were approximately 350,000 clones; around 90% of them appeared once. The ten largest account for 3.4% of the sample.

The sample is drawn from a study of Ad26.COV2.S vaccination and SARS-CoV-2 variants (dated by TCRdb to about 2021). Describing the broader study: Vaccine-arm donors came from COV1001, a multicentre, randomized, double-blind, placebo-controlled phase I-IIa trial of Ad26.COV2.S in healthy adults. Ad26.COV2.S was administered intramuscularly at a dose of 5x10^10 or 1x10^11 viral particles, either as one shot or as two shots given 56 days apart. Sequencing of the TCRbeta repertoire served to evaluate the specificity and breadth of SARS-CoV-2-reactive T cell receptors following Ad26.COV2.S vaccination. The TCR-sequenced set comprised about 32 samples: some 20 Ad26.COV2.S vaccine recipients, 5 placebo recipients and 8 SARS-CoV-2 convalescent individuals. Participants in the trial were split at random into five groups of five each, receiving low-dose or high-dose Ad26.COV2.S once or twice, or else placebo on both occasions. Investigators did not know the trial group allocation while performing experiments and assessing outcomes. The research as a whole found: Higher spike-specific TCR breadth was observed in Ad26.COV2.S recipients than in placebo recipients (P = 0.0014). Comparable non-spike TCR breadth was observed between vaccine and placebo recipients, consistent with only spike being contained in the vaccine. After vaccination, spike-specific CD8+ and CD4+ T cell responses were reported to show substantial breadth. According to the authors, total T cell responses may have been underestimated by the TCR breadth and depth analyses. The study was not powered for comparison of responses between vaccine doses or regimens.

Cut back by 1 base and 7 bases, the V and J ends lie 10 bases apart. Based on the germline V gene, the CDR1 and CDR2 sequences are LGHNA and YSLEER. The CDR3, cysteine through phenylalanine, is 14 amino acids long. The entry retains the CDR3 DNA only, 42 bases that are in frame from base 1. The treatment or condition label for this specimen denotes: some 19 received Ad26.COV2.S at low or high dose, single or two shots; about 5 received placebo; per-sample allocation not given. Repertoires of vaccine and placebo recipients were sequenced from samples collected on day 63 after the first injection. In Cohort 1b, 25 to 30 adults aged 18-55 years were enrolled at a single site in Boston, USA, between 29 July and 7 August 2020. Ad26.COV2.S was a replication-incompetent adenovirus type 26 vector expressing a prefusion-stabilized SARS-CoV-2 spike protein from the original Wuhan strain.

The sequenced sample was peripheral blood, obtained in a trial of Ad26.COV2.S vaccine versus placebo. The chain is made from TRBV4-3 and TRBJ2-2; the D gene could be either TRBD1 or TRBD2, each agreeing at 6 bases. The clonotype originates from a person between 18 and 60 years old who received the Ad26.COV2.S COVID-19 vaccine or a placebo. CDR3 loop: CASSQGGAHGELFF. The nucleotide sequence is given as TGCGCCAGCAGCCAAGGGGGGGCCCACGGGGAGCTGTTTTTT.